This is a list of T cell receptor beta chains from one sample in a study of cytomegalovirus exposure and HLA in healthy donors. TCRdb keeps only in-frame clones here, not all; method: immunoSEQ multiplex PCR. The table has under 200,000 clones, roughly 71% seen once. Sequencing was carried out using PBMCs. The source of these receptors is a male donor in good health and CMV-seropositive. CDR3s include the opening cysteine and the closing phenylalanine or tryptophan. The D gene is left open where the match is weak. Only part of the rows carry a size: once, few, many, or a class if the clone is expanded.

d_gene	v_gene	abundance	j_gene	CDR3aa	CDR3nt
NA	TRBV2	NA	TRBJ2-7	CASSEESEQYF	TGTGCCAGCAGCGAGGAGTCGGAACAGTACTTC
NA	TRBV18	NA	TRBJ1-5	CASSPDGFLRNQPQHF	TGTGCCAGCTCACCGGATGGGTTTCTGCGGAATCAGCCCCAGCATTTT
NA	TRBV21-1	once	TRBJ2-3	CASSNTGGRGTDTQYF	TGTGCCAGCAGCAACACCGGGGGGCGCGGGACAGATACGCAGTATTTT
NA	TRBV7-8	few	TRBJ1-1	CASSPRAFPGTEAFF	TGTGCCAGCAGCCCCCGAGCTTTTCCTGGCACTGAAGCTTTCTTT
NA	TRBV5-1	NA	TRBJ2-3	CASSLASLVANTDTQYF	TGCGCCAGCAGCTTGGCCTCACTAGTGGCGAACACAGATACGCAGTATTTT
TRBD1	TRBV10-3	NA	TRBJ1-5	CAISEETGAYQPQHF	TGTGCCATCAGTGAGGAGACAGGGGCCTATCAGCCCCAGCATTTT
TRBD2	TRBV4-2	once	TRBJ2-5	CASSQGTSGGAGETQYF	TGTGCCAGCAGCCAAGGAACTAGCGGGGGGGCCGGGGAGACCCAGTACTTC
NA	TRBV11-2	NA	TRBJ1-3	CASLEGGGNTIYF	TGTGCTTCGCTTGAGGGTGGTGGAAACACCATATATTTT
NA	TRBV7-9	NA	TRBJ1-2	CSSSPREFYGYTF	TGTTCCAGCAGCCCGCGAGAATTTTATGGCTACACCTTC
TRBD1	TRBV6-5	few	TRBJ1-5	CASSSRTGGAWQPQHF	TGTGCCAGCAGTTCCCGGACAGGGGGCGCGTGGCAGCCCCAGCATTTT
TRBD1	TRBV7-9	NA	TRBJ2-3	CASSRRGTGSTDTQYF	TGTGCCAGCAGCCGCCGGGGGACAGGTAGCACAGATACGCAGTATTTT
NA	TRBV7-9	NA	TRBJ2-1	CSSSQDWVYNEQFF	TGTTCCAGCAGCCAGGACTGGGTCTACAATGAGCAGTTCTTC
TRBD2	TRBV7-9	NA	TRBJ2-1	CASSLGGLDEQFF	TGTGCCAGCAGCTTGGGCGGACTAGATGAGCAGTTCTTC
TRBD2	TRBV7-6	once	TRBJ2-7	CASSLSSGHGGYYEQYF	TGTGCCAGCAGCCTCTCCTCTGGACACGGGGGGTACTACGAGCAGTACTTC
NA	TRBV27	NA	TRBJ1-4	CASSRRDARGEKLFF	TGTGCCAGCAGTAGGCGGGACGCCAGAGGGGAAAAACTGTTTTTT
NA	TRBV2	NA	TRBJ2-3	CASRGWGRKDTQYF	TGTGCCAGCAGGGGGTGGGGGCGCAAAGATACGCAGTATTTT
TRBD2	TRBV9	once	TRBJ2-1	CASSVRGSGGANNEQFF	TGTGCCAGCAGCGTAAGGGGGAGCGGGGGGGCAAACAATGAGCAGTTCTTC
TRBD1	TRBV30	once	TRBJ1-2	CAWSPSGGILYGYTF	TGTGCCTGGAGTCCCTCAGGGGGGATCCTTTATGGCTACACCTTC
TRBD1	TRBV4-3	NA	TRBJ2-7	CASGQGIWYEQYF	TGCGCCTCCGGACAGGGGATATGGTACGAGCAGTACTTC
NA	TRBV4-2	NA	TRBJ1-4	CASSQEVAVANEKLFF	TGTGCCAGCAGCCAAGAAGTAGCGGTAGCTAATGAAAAACTGTTTTTT
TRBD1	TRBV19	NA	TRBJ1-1	CASSQGVGEAFF	TGTGCCAGTAGTCAGGGGGTGGGCGAAGCTTTCTTT
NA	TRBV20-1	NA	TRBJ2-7	CSARGDEQYF	TGCAGTGCTAGGGGCGACGAGCAGTACTTC
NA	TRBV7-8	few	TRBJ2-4	CASSLNGRGKNIQYF	TGTGCCAGCAGCTTGAACGGCCGGGGCAAAAACATTCAGTACTTC
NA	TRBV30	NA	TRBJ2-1	CAWTVAAGEQFF	TGTGCCTGGACAGTGGCGGCAGGGGAGCAGTTCTTC
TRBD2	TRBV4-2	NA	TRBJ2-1	CASSQDWLAGNHEQFF	TGTGCCAGCAGCCAAGACTGGCTAGCGGGGAACCATGAGCAGTTCTTC
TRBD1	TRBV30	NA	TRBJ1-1	CAWSGDPDRGATEAFF	TGTGCCTGGAGTGGCGACCCGGACAGGGGGGCCACTGAAGCTTTCTTT
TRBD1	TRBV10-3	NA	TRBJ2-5	CAISEPQGQGIETQYF	TGTGCCATCAGTGAACCCCAGGGACAGGGGATAGAGACCCAGTACTTC
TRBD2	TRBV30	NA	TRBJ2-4	CAWSEGRDIQYF	TGTGCCTGGAGTGAGGGGAGGGACATTCAGTACTTC
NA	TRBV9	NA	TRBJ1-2	CASSVEWAGYGYTF	TGTGCCAGCAGCGTAGAATGGGCGGGCTATGGCTACACCTTC
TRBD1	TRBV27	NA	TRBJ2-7	CASNRQGASYEQYF	TGTGCCAGCAACAGACAGGGGGCCTCCTACGAGCAGTACTTC
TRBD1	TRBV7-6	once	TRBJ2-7	CASTRGGPSSYEQYF	TGTGCCAGTACTCGAGGGGGCCCTAGCTCCTACGAGCAGTACTTC
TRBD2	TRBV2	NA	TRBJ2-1	CASSKSGGQYNEQFF	TGTGCCAGCAGTAAAAGCGGGGGGCAGTACAATGAGCAGTTCTTC
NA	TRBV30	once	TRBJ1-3	CAWERTYRSSGNTIYF	TGTGCCTGGGAGCGTACCTACCGGAGCTCTGGAAACACCATATATTTT
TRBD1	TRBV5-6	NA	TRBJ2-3	CASSVNQGADTQYF	TGTGCCAGCAGCGTTAACCAGGGGGCAGATACGCAGTATTTT
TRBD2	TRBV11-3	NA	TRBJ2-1	CASSPTGTSEGYNEQFF	TGTGCCAGCAGCCCCACCGGGACTAGCGAGGGCTACAATGAGCAGTTCTTC
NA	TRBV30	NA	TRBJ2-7	CAWDRPFYEQYF	TGTGCCTGGGACAGACCGTTCTACGAGCAGTACTTC
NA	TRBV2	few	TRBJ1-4	CASRAYGTTNEKLFF	TGTGCCAGCAGGGCTTACGGGACAACTAATGAAAAACTGTTTTTT
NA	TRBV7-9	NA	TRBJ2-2	CASSPRDFPATNTGELFF	TGTGCCAGCAGCCCCAGGGACTTTCCAGCGACTAACACCGGGGAGCTGTTTTTT
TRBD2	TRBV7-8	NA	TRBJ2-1	CASSPWTSGGAAKQFF	TGTGCCAGCAGCCCATGGACTAGCGGGGGGGCGGCGAAGCAGTTCTTC
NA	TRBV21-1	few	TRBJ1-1	CASSQAEAFF	TGTGCCAGCTCTCAGGCTGAAGCTTTCTTT
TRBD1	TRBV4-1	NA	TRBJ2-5	CASSQGQGAYPETQYF	TGCGCCAGCAGCCAAGGACAGGGGGCATATCCAGAGACCCAGTACTTC
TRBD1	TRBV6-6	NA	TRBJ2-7	CASSPDETGGFYEQYF	TGTGCCAGCAGCCCAGACGAGACAGGGGGATTCTACGAGCAGTACTTC
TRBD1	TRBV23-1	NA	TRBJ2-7	CASQASNRGEVDEQYF	TGCGCCAGCCAGGCCTCTAACAGGGGAGAAGTGGACGAGCAGTACTTC
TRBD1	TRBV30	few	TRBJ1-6	CAWSVSRTGLSPLHF	TGTGCCTGGAGTGTATCCAGGACAGGGCTTTCACCCCTCCACTTT
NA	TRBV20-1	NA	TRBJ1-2	CSASYPYGYTF	TGCAGTGCTAGCTACCCATATGGCTACACCTTC
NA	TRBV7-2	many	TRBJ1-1	CASLRAVQDTEAFF	TGTGCCAGCCTCCGTGCAGTGCAGGACACTGAAGCTTTCTTT
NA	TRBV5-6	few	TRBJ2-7	CASSFSGNYEQYF	TGTGCCAGCAGCTTTTCGGGGAACTACGAGCAGTACTTC
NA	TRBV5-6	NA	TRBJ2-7	CASSVYTESYEQYF	TGTGCCAGCAGCGTATACACAGAGTCCTACGAGCAGTACTTC
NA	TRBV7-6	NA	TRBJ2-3	CASSWGLSSDTQYF	TGTGCCAGCAGCTGGGGACTTTCCTCAGATACGCAGTATTTT
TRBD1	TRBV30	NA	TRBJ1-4	CACSRQGREKLFF	TGTGCCTGTTCTCGACAGGGTAGGGAAAAACTGTTTTTT